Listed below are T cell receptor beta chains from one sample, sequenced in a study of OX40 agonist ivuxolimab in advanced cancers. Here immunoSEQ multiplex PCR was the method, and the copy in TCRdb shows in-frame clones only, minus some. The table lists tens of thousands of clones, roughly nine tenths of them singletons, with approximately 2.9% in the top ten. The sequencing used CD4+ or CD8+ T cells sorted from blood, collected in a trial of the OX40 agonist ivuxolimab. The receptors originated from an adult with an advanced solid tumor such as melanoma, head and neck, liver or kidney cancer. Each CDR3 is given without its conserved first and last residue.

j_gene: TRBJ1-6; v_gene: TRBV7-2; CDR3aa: ASSLEPGSPLH
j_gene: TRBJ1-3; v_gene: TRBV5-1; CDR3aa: ASSAGQATGNTIY
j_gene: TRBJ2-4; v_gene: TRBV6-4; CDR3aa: ASSEQGGNIQY
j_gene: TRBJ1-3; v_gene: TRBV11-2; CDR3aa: ASSFSDTGNTIY
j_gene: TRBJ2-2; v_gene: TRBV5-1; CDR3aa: ASSFGGSGNTGELF
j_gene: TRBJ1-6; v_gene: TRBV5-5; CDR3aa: ASSFQGRDNSPLH
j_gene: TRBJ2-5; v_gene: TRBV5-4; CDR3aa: ASSLASGGQETQY
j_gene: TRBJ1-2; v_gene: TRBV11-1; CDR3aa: ASSFGTGGNGYT
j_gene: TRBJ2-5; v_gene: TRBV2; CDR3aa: AGGDRGTAETQY
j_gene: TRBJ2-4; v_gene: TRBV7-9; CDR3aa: ASSLGQGSKNIQY
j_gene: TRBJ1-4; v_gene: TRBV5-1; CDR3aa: ASSPLVGGWAEKLF
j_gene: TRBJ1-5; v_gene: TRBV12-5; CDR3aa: ASGLGGQGKNQPQH
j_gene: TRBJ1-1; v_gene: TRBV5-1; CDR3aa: ASSLYTGNIFDMNTEAF
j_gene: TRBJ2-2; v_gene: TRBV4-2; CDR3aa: ASSLSVVAGDRLF
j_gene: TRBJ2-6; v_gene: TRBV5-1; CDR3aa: ASSLGGAGANVLT
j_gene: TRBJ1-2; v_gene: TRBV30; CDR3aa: AWAKGSTNYGYT
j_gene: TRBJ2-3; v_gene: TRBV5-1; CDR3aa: ASSLTTDTQY
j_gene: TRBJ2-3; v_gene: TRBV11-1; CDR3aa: ASSLGRASGSSIDTQY
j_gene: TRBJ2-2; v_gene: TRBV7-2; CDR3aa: ASSRDFGDGELF
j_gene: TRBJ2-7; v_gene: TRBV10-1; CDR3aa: ASRSGTGGHEQY
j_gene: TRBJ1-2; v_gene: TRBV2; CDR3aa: ASSEGGRYCT
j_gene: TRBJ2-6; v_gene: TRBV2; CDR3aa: ASRTGANVLT
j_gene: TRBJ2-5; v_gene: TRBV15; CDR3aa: ATSRGGSQETQY
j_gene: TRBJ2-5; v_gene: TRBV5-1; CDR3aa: ASSLADPQETQY
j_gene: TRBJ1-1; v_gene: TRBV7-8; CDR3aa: ASSLAGAVATEAF
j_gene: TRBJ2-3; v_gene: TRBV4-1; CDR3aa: ASSYGASGSDTQY
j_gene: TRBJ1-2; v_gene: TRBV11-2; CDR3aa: ASTTVRKGANYGYT
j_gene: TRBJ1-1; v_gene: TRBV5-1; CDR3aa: ASSLDSYTEAF
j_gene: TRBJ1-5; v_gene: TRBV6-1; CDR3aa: ASSRGQTNQPQH
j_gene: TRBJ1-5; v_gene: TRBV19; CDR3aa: ASSIAVNQPQH
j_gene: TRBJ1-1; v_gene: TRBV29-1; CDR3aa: SVNRDRGNTEAF
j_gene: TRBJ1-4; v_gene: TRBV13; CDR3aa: ASSPGTGDTTNEKLF
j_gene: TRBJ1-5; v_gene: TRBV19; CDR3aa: ASVQGAGQPQH
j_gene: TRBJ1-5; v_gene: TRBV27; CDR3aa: ASSLFGRGEDQPQH
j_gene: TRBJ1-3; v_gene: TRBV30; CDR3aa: AWSQGGKAGNTIY
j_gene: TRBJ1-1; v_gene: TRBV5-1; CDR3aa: ASRLDVGLNTEAF
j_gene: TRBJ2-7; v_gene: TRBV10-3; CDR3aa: ATEDRGPLGQY
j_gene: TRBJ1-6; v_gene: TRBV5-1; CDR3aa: ASGRLQNNSPLH
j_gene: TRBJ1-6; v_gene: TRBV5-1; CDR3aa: ASSLDRRDNSPLH
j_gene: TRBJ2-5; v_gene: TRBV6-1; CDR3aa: ASSEGVGVEGTQY
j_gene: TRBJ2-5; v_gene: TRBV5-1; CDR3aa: ASSLGRAQETQY
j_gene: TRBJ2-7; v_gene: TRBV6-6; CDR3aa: ASSQLAGGSYEQY
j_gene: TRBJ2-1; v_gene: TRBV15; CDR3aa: ATLRDRGNEQF
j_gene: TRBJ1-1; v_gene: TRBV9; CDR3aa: ASSPVHRGQGEAF
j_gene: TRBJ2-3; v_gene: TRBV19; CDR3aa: ASTLSGLETDTQY
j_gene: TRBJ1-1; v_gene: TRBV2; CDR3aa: ASSDEGADTEAF
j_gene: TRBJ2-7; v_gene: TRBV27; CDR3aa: ASSPMGGRRETISYEQY
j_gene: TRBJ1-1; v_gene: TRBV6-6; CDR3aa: ASSYQGRDTEAF
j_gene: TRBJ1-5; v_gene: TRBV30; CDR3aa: AWSVGADNQPQH
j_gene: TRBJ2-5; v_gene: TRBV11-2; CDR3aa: ASSGRDRQETQY
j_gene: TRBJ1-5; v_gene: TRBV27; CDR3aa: ASSFRQSNQPQH
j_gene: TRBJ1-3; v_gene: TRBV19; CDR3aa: ASTSTVSGNTIY
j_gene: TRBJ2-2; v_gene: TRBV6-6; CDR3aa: ASSYSAILTF
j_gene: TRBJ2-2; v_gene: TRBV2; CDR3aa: ASSYSPGELF